This record covers a single TCR beta chain. TCR sequencing used cDNA made by reverse transcription of extracted RNA. The method was immunoSEQ multiplex PCR; TCRdb's version includes in-frame clones alone and lacks a portion of them. The sample consists of 180,000 or so clones, 45% to 60% of them appearing once. The record originates from a study of CD8+ T cells in alopecia areata. CDR1 and CDR2 from the germline V gene are MNHEY and SMNVEV (reference sequence). This CDR3 has 12 amino acids. V lost 5 bases and J lost 7, with 9 bases in between. Noted treatment: oral pan-JAK inhibitor, 5-10 mg twice daily.

This sequence joins TRBV27 and TRBJ2-1; perhaps TRBD1 as D (5 bases). This sample comprised CD8+ T cells sorted from blood, obtained around week 53, from a patient treated with tofacitinib. This sequence originates from a human donor with alopecia areata. Written as DNA, the CDR3 is TGTGCCAGCAGTGAAAGGGGTAATGAGCAGTTCTTC. Encoded protein: CASSERGNEQFF.